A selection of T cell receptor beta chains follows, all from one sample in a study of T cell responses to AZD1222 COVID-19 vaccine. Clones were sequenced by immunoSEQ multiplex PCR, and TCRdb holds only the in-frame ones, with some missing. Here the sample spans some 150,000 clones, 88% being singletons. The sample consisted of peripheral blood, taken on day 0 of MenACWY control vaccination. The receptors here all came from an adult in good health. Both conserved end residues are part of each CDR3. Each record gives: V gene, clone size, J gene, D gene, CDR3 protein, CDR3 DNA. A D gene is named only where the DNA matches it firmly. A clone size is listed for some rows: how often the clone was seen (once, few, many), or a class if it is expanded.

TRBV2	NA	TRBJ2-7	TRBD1	CASRGQGNYEQYF	TGTGCCAGCAGGGGACAGGGTAACTACGAGCAGTACTTC
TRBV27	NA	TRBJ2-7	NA	CASSFAAGNGEQYF	TGTGCCAGCAGTTTTGCGGCGGGTAATGGCGAGCAGTACTTC
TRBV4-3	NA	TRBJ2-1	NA	CASSQIGRNEQFF	TGCGCCAGCAGCCAGATCGGGAGAAACGAGCAGTTCTTC
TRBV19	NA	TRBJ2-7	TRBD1	CASSPRTGLSYEQYF	TGTGCCAGTAGTCCCCGGACAGGGTTATCCTACGAGCAGTACTTC
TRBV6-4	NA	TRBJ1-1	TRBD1	CASSDGTGGNTEAFF	TGTGCCAGCAGTGACGGGACAGGGGGTAACACTGAAGCTTTCTTT
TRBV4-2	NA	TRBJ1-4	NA	CASSQEHSNEKLFF	TGTGCCAGCAGCCAAGAACACAGTAATGAAAAACTGTTTTTT
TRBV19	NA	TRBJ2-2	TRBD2	CASSQGLAGGVAGELFF	TGTGCCAGTAGTCAGGGACTAGCGGGAGGTGTCGCCGGGGAGCTGTTTTTT
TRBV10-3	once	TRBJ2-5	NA	CAISESGPSRGETQYF	TGTGCCATCAGTGAGTCCGGGCCCTCTCGGGGAGAGACCCAGTACTTC
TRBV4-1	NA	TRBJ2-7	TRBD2	CASSLWTSGTSYEQYF	TGCGCCAGCAGCCTGTGGACTAGCGGGACGTCCTACGAGCAGTACTTC
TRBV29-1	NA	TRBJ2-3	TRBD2	CSVFREGRDTQYF	TGCAGCGTGTTCCGGGAGGGTAGGGATACGCAGTATTTT